This T cell receptor beta chain derives from a study of T-cell memory formation after mild COVID-19. Broader study findings: A subset of responding clones appeared in pre-infection memory, suggesting cross-reactive memory joined. Day 15 to 85 contracting clones showed balanced CD4/CD8; day 15 to 37 expanders favored CD4+. The authors left the SARS-CoV-2 specificity of second-wave clones peaking on day 37 unconfirmed.

As concerns this clonotype: The antigen is not known.

Constant-segment primers were used for 5'RACE, and the resulting TCR alpha and TCR beta cDNA libraries carried sample barcodes and UMIs. MiXCR, run by TCRdb on the 5' RACE reads, gives a single entry per CDR3 protein. The table includes about 280,000 distinct CDR3 sequences, 8% to 9% detected once. The CDR3 has 17 residues. V lost 0 bases and J lost 10, with 22 bases in between. Germline CDR1 LGHNA, CDR2 YNFKEQ. The sequence derives from a man younger than 30 who had mild COVID-19 (a few samples of this study predate the infection). Cell type and time point are not known. V and J are TRBV4-2 and TRBJ2-1; D may be TRBD1 (6 bases). Sequenced material: PBMCs or a T cell subset sorted from them (not recorded which). The CDR3 coding sequence is TGTGCCAGCAGCCAAGATCCTCCGGGACATGGTCCAGTGGAGCAGTTCTTC. Protein product: CASSQDPPGHGPVEQFF.